This passage covers 2 T cell receptor beta chains from one sample sequenced in a study of blood T cell repertoires in COVID-19 (dated by TCRdb to 2018 to 2021). The library was generated by the immunoSEQ multiplex PCR assay. TCRdb holds this immuneACCESS table with in-frame rearrangements only. Some clones are missing; in checked studies, unresolved V genes explain under half, and the rest has no known cause. The sample table records about 150,000 clones; around 75% of these occur just once. The ten largest make up roughly 4.9% of the sample. The specimen sequenced was peripheral blood. The origin of the receptors is an older woman with COVID-19, enrolled during active disease.

The chain employs TRBV7-2 and TRBJ2-3; D ambiguous. Germline V lookup: CDR1 SGHTA, CDR2 FQGNSA. V gave up 2 bases and J gave up 0 bases, with 15 bases separating them. The CDR3 runs to 17 residues. In DNA form, the CDR3 reads TGTGCCAGCAGCTTAAGAGCCCCCTTTTCAAGCACAGATACGCAGTATTTT. Translated, it gives CASSLRAPFSSTDTQYF.

The chain joins TRBV4-1 to TRBJ1-6; 8 bases map to TRBD1. CDR1 and CDR2 from the germline V gene are MGHRA and YSYEKL. This CDR3 has 17 amino acids. V lost 0 bases to trimming and J lost 13 bases; unmatched junction nucleotides: 14. CDR3 sequence (DNA): TGCGCCAGCAGCCAAGATAAAGGGCAGGGGGCCTCTAGTCCCCTCCACTTT. It is translated as CASSQDKGQGASSPLHF.